These T cell receptor beta chains were read from a single sample in a study of T cells after posttransplantation cyclophosphamide. The method was immunoSEQ multiplex PCR; TCRdb's version includes in-frame clones alone and lacks a portion of them. The sample lists roughly 20,000 clones, under 99% occurring once. Source material: naive CD4+ T cells sorted from PBMCs. These receptors were obtained from a middle-aged man in good health, CMV-negative, and a related stem cell transplant donor. CDR3s include the opening cysteine and the closing phenylalanine or tryptophan. A D gene is named only where the DNA matches it firmly. Size tells how often a clone was seen (once, few, many) or the class of an expanded clone, and some rows leave it out.

abundance	d_gene	j_gene	v_gene	len	CDR3nt	CDR3aa
-	-	TRBJ2-7	TRBV19	14	TGTGCCAGTAGTATAGGGACAGCGCAGTACGAGCAGTACTTC	CASSIGTAQYEQYF
once	TRBD2	TRBJ2-7	TRBV5-1	14	TGCGCCAGCACCTATACTAGCGGGAGTTACGAGCAGTACTTC	CASTYTSGSYEQYF
-	TRBD1	TRBJ1-3	TRBV28	14	TGTGCCAGCATTGCTACAGGGGGAGGAAACACCATATATTTT	CASIATGGGNTIYF
-	-	TRBJ2-7	TRBV25-1	13	TGTGCCAGCAGTGAGGGGGGTAACCACGAGCAGTACTTC	CASSEGGNHEQYF
-	-	TRBJ2-7	TRBV18	14	TGTGCCAGCTCACCTACAGGGTCCCCCTACGAGCAGTACTTC	CASSPTGSPYEQYF
once	-	TRBJ2-7	TRBV6-5	14	TGTGCCAGCAGTTACTCGAGGCAGGGCTACGAGCAGTACTTC	CASSYSRQGYEQYF
-	-	TRBJ2-3	TRBV29-1	16	TGCAGCGTTCAGGGAACCCCTTTAAAGGGCACAGATACGCAGTATTTT	CSVQGTPLKGTDTQYF
-	-	TRBJ1-2	TRBV27	15	TGTGCCAGCAGTTCGCCCGGGGGAGCTAACTATGGCTACACCTTC	CASSSPGGANYGYTF
-	-	TRBJ2-7	TRBV6-1	15	TGTGCCAGCAGTGAACTCTTTTCCGGAGACTACGAGCAGTACTTC	CASSELFSGDYEQYF
-	-	TRBJ1-1	TRBV6-6	13	TGTGCCAGCAGTCGGTCGTCGAACACTGAAGCTTTCTTT	CASSRSSNTEAFF
-	TRBD1	TRBJ2-2	TRBV29-1	14	TGCAGCGTGCCCGGGACAGGGGCAGACGGGGAGCTGTTTTTT	CSVPGTGADGELFF
-	TRBD2	TRBJ2-7	TRBV6-5	15	TGTGCCAGCGGGGGACTAGCGGGAGTAGGCTACGAGCAGTACTTC	CASGGLAGVGYEQYF
-	TRBD2	TRBJ2-2	TRBV7-9	15	TGTGCCAGCAGGCTAGCGGGGGGCTACACCGGGGAGCTGTTTTTT	CASRLAGGYTGELFF
-	-	TRBJ1-2	TRBV30	13	TGTGCCTGGAGTGTACGGGGTTTACGGGGCTACACCTTC	CAWSVRGLRGYTF
once	TRBD1	TRBJ1-2	TRBV5-1	15	TGCGCCAGCAGCTTCACCGGGACAGCAAACTATGGCTACACCTTC	CASSFTGTANYGYTF
-	TRBD2	TRBJ2-7	TRBV27	16	TGTGCCAGCCGAATTTGGGGGGGTAAGGGAACCTACGAGCAGTACTTC	CASRIWGGKGTYEQYF
-	-	TRBJ2-4	TRBV5-1	14	TGCGCCAGCAGCTTGGGGGGAGGCGAAAACATTCAGTACTTC	CASSLGGGENIQYF
-	TRBD1	TRBJ1-2	TRBV19	12	TGTGTGTCAGCCGGGACAGGGGGTGGCTACACCTTC	CVSAGTGGGYTF
-	-	TRBJ2-4	TRBV7-2	16	TGTGCCAGCAGCTTCGGGGGTTCAGGGGCCAAAAACATTCAGTACTTC	CASSFGGSGAKNIQYF
-	-	TRBJ2-1	TRBV7-2	16	TGTGCCAGCAGTAGAAGCGTTGGGAGCGGGCAGGATGAGCAGTTCTTC	CASSRSVGSGQDEQFF
-	TRBD2	TRBJ2-1	TRBV11-2	15	TGTGCCAGCAGCTTCGGGGGGGGCTCCTACAATGAGCAGTTCTTC	CASSFGGGSYNEQFF
-	TRBD1	TRBJ1-4	TRBV10-3	16	TGTGCCATCAGTGACCAGTTGACAGGGGCTAATGAAAAACTGTTTTTT	CAISDQLTGANEKLFF
-	-	TRBJ1-5	TRBV2	15	TGTGCCAGCAGAACCGGGACTCCCGGCGGGCAGCCCCAGCATTTT	CASRTGTPGGQPQHF
-	-	TRBJ2-5	TRBV28	15	TGTGCCAGCAGTTTTCCCTACTCCATCCAAGAGACCCAGTACTTC	CASSFPYSIQETQYF
-	-	TRBJ2-3	TRBV25-1	16	TGTGCCAGCAGTGAATTTGGAGGGACGATCACAGATACGCAGTATTTT	CASSEFGGTITDTQYF
-	-	TRBJ2-7	TRBV25-1	12	TGTGCCAGCAGTGAATACAGGGACGAGCAGTACTTC	CASSEYRDEQYF
-	-	TRBJ2-5	TRBV5-6	12	TGTGCCAGCAGCTTGGCGGGATTCAAGCAGTACTTC	CASSLAGFKQYF
-	-	TRBJ1-6	TRBV6-6	14	TGTGCCAGCAGGCCTCCCCAGGGCTATTCACCCCTCCACTTT	CASRPPQGYSPLHF
once	TRBD1	TRBJ2-6	TRBV19	16	TGTGCCAGTAGTCCATCACAGGGGACTGGGGCCAACGTCCTGACTTTC	CASSPSQGTGANVLTF
-	-	TRBJ2-1	TRBV4-2	14	TGTGCCAGCAGCCAAGATTTACGGTCTGTGGAGCAGTTCTTC	CASSQDLRSVEQFF
-	TRBD2	TRBJ2-5	TRBV7-2	16	TGTGCCAGCAGCTTGACTAGCGGGAGAAGCCAAGAGACCCAGTACTTC	CASSLTSGRSQETQYF
-	TRBD2	TRBJ2-1	TRBV27	17	TGTGCCAGCAGTTCGGGACTAGCGGGAGCGGGCTACAATGAGCAGTTCTTC	CASSSGLAGAGYNEQFF
-	TRBD2	TRBJ2-3	TRBV9	16	TGTGCCAGCAGCTCAGTGGGGGCTAGCGGGAGTCGGACGCAGTATTTT	CASSSVGASGSRTQYF
once	-	TRBJ1-1	TRBV6-4	15	TGTGCCAGCCGCCGGGAGGGAAGACTGAACACTGAAGCTTTCTTT	CASRREGRLNTEAFF
-	-	TRBJ2-2	TRBV28	16	TGTGCCAGCAGTTTAATCGGGGTCCCCGGCCCCGGGGAGCTGTTTTTT	CASSLIGVPGPGELFF
-	-	TRBJ2-5	TRBV4-1	12	TGCGCCAGCAGCCAACCTCAAGAGACCCAGTACTTC	CASSQPQETQYF
-	TRBD2	TRBJ2-7	TRBV4-1	16	TGCGCCAGCAGCCTATCAAAGGCTAGCGGGGCCTACGAGCAGTACTTC	CASSLSKASGAYEQYF
-	-	TRBJ1-5	TRBV28	15	TGTGCCAGCACCCGCGGGGTTGTGAATTATCAGCCCCAGCATTTT	CASTRGVVNYQPQHF
-	TRBD2	TRBJ2-3	TRBV5-1	17	TGCGCCAGCAGCTACGCGCCACTAGCGGGAGGGACAGATACGCAGTATTTT	CASSYAPLAGGTDTQYF
-	TRBD2	TRBJ2-2	TRBV7-9	14	TGTGCCATCCTAGCGGGATGGAACACCGGGGAGCTGTTTTTT	CAILAGWNTGELFF